This T cell receptor (beta chain) was sequenced for a study of shared clonotypes between healthy human individuals. The ends were cut back, 4 bases at V and 2 bases at J, with 12 bases in the middle. The CDR3 totals 14 residues. Germline loops: CDR1 SGHNT, CDR2 YYREEE (reference sequence). An even split of each subset's genomic DNA across several immunoSEQ plates was performed. Using immunoSEQ multiplex PCR, the repertoire was profiled, and TCRdb retains in-frame clones only, with some absent. The profile shows roughly 1.5 million clones, about 98% of them singletons. This clone showed up just once. The specimen was naive CD4+ T cells sorted from blood. This sample's subset: CD45RA+ positively selected. This clonotype was obtained from a man aged 25-45 years in good health. The chain uses TRBV5-4 and TRBJ1-1, with D possibly being TRBD1 (6 bases). The CDR3 sequence is CASSVVQGNTEAFF. The CDR3 DNA reads as TGTGCCAGCAGCGTGGTACAGGGAAACACTGAAGCTTTCTTT.